The source of this T cell receptor (beta chain) is a study of blood T cells in healthy people across ages. Through a sample-barcoded 5' primer and a J-beta primer mix, a second PCR was run for about 7 to 12 cycles. TCRdb called the 5' RACE reads again in MiXCR, with one record for every CDR3 protein. The data contain 750,000 to 950,000 distinct CDR3 sequences, 40% to 65% of them singletons. The V and J ends lost 3 bases and 4 bases respectively, with 9 bases between them. This CDR3 contains 13 residues. CDR1 and CDR2 from the germline V gene are MNHEY and SMNVEV (reference sequence). In regard to this clonotype: Antigen unknown.

Study-wide points: Age brought a roughly linear fall in TCR beta diversity measured per million T cells. Diversity was estimated from one million T cells, and these estimates were considered underestimates.

The chain is built from TRBV27 and TRBJ1-1; no reliable D call. The sample comprised blood. The TCR sequence derives from a man at least 80 years old in good health. This CDR3 reads CASSFISSTEAFF. The CDR3 coding sequence is TGTGCCAGCAGTTTCATAAGCAGCACTGAAGCTTTCTTT.